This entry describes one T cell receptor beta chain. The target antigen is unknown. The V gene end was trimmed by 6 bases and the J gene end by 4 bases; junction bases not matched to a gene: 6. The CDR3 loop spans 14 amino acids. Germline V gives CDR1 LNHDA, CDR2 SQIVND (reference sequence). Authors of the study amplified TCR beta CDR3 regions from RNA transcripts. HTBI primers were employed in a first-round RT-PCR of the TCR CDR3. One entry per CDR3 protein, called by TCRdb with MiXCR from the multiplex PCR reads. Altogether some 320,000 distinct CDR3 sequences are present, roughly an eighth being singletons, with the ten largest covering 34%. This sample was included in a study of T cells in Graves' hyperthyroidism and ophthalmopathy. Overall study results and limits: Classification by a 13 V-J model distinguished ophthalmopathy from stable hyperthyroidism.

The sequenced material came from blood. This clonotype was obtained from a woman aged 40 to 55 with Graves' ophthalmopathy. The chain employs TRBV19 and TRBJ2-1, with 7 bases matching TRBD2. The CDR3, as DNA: TGTGCCAGTAGGCCTAGCGGCAAATACAATGAGCAGTTCTTC. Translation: CASRPSGKYNEQFF.